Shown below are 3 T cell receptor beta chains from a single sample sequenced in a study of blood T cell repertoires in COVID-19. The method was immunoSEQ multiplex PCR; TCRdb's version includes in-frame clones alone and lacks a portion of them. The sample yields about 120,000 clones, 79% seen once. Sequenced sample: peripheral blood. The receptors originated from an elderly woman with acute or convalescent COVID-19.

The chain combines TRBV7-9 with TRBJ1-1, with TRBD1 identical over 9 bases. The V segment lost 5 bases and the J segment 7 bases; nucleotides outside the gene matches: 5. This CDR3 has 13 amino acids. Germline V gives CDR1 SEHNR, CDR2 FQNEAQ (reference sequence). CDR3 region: CASSPGTGYEAFF. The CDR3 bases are TGTGCCAGCAGCCCCGGGACAGGGTATGAAGCTTTCTTT.

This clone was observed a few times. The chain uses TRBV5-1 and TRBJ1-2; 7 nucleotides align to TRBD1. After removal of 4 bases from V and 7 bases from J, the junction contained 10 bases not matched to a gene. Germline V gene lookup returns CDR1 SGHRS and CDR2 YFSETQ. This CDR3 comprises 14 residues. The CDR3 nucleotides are TGCGCCAGCAGCCAAGATTTAGACAGGGTTGGCTACACCTTC. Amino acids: CASSQDLDRVGYTF.

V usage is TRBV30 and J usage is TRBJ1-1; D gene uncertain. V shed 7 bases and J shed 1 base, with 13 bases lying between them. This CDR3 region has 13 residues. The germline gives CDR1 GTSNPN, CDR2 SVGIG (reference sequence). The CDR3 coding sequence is TGTGCCTACACCCGAACGGGGAACACTGAAGCTTTCTTT. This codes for CAYTRTGNTEAFF. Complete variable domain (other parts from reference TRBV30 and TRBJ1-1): SQTIHQWPATLVQPVGSPLSLECTVEGTSNPNLYWYRQAAGRGLQLLFYSVGIGQISSEVPQNLSASRPQDRQFILSSKKLLLSDSGFYLCAYTRTGNTEAFFGQGTRLTVV.